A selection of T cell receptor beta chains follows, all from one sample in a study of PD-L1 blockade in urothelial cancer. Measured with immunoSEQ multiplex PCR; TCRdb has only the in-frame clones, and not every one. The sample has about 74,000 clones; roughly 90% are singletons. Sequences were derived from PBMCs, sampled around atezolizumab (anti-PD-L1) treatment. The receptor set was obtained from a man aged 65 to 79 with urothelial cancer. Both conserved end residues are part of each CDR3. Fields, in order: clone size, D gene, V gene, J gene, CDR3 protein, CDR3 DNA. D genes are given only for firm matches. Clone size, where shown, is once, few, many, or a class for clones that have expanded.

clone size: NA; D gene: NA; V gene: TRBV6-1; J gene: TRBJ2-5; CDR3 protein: CASSEGLGAQETQYF; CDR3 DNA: TGTGCCAGCAGTGAGGGCCTGGGGGCCCAAGAGACCCAGTACTTC
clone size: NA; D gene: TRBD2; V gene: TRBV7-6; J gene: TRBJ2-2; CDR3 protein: CASSRKRGVDTGELFF; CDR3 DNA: TGTGCCAGCAGCCGAAAACGGGGGGTCGACACCGGGGAGCTGTTTTTT
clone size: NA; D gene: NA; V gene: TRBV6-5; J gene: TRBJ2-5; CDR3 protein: CASSLNPGTLQETQYF; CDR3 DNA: TGTGCCAGCAGTTTAAACCCCGGGACACTCCAAGAGACCCAGTACTTC
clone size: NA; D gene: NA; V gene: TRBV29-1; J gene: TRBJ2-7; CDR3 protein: CSVTGTASSYEQYF; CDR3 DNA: TGCAGCGTGACCGGGACTGCCTCCTCCTACGAGCAGTACTTC
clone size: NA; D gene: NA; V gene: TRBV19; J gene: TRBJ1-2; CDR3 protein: CASSIKLGTFKYGYTF; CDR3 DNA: TGTGCCAGTAGTATTAAATTGGGCACCTTTAAGTATGGCTACACCTTC
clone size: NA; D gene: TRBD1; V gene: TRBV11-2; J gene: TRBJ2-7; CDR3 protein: CASSLDRGSDEQYF; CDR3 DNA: TGTGCCAGCAGCTTGGACAGGGGAAGCGACGAGCAGTACTTC
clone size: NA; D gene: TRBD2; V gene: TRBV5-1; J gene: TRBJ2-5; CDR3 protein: CASSAGTSVYQETQYF; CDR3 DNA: TGCGCCAGCAGCGCCGGGACTAGCGTGTACCAAGAGACCCAGTACTTC
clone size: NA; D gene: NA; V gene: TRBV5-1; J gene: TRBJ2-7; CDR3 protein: CASSPPGGPLAQTHYEQYF; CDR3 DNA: TGCGCCAGCAGCCCACCTGGTGGCCCCTTAGCGCAAACACACTACGAGCAGTACTTC
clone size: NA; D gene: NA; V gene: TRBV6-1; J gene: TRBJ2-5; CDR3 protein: CASSDWNRAPGRTQYF; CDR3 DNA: TGTGCCAGCAGTGATTGGAACAGGGCCCCGGGGCGGACCCAGTACTTC
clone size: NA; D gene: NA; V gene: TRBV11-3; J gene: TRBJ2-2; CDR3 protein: CASSLDGWRALGTGELFF; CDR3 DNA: TGTGCCAGCAGCTTAGATGGCTGGAGGGCCTTGGGCACCGGGGAGCTGTTTTTT
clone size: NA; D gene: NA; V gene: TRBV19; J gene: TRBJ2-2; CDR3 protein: CASSTTGRVTGELFF; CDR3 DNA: TGTGCCAGTAGTACGACAGGTCGGGTCACCGGGGAGCTGTTTTTT
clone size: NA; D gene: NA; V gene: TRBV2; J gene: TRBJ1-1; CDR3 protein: CASGGGLLTEAFF; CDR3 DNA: TGTGCCAGCGGGGGGGGGTTATTAACTGAAGCTTTCTTT
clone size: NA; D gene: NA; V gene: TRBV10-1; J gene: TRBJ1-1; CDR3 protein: CASSALGGPDTEAFF; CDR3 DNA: TGCGCCAGTTCCGCCTTAGGAGGACCCGACACTGAAGCTTTCTTT
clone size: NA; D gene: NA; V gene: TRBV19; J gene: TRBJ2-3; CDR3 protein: CASSTADTQYF; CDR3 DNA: TGTGCCAGTAGTACCGCAGATACGCAGTATTTT
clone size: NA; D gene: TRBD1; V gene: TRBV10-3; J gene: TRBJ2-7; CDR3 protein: CAISAGTGGSGEQYF; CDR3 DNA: TGTGCCATCAGTGCCGGGACAGGGGGCTCTGGGGAGCAGTACTTC
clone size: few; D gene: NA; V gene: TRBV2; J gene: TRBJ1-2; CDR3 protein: CASKTHRTAYGYTF; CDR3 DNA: TGTGCCAGCAAGACCCACAGAACCGCCTATGGCTACACCTTC
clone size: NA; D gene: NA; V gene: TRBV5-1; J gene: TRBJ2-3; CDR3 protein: CASSLTGAVADTQYF; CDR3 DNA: TGCGCCAGCAGCTTGACGGGAGCGGTTGCGGATACGCAGTATTTT
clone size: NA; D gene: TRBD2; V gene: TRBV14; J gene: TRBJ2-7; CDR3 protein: CASSQGPRSGIYEQYF; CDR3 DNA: TGTGCCAGCAGCCAGGGCCCCCGTAGCGGGATCTACGAGCAGTACTTC
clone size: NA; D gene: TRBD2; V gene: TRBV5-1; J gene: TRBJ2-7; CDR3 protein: CASSAESGSASEQYF; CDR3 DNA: TGCGCCAGCAGCGCAGAAAGCGGGAGCGCATCCGAGCAGTACTTC
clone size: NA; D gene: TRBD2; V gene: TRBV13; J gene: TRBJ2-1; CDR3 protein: CASSYTKRGRGDEQFF; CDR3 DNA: TGTGCCAGCAGCTATACCAAGCGGGGACGCGGGGATGAGCAGTTCTTC
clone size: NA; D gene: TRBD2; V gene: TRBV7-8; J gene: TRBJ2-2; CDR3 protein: CASSLERPWTSGRAPGTGELFF; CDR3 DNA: TGTGCCAGCAGCTTAGAGAGGCCATGGACTAGCGGGAGGGCCCCGGGTACCGGGGAGCTGTTTTTT
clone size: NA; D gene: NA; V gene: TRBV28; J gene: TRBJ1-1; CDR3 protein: CASSGLRQGSRAFF; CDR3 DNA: TGTGCCAGCAGTGGGTTGCGGCAGGGCTCTAGGGCTTTCTTT
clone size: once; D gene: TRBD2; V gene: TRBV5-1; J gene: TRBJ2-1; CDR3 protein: CASSELAGGSGEQFF; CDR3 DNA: TGCGCCAGCAGTGAACTAGCGGGAGGCTCCGGTGAGCAGTTCTTC
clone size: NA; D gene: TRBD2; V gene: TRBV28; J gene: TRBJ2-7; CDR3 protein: CASSLRRLAGGPRGYEQYF; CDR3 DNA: TGTGCCAGCAGTTTGCGCCGACTAGCGGGAGGGCCTCGGGGCTACGAGCAGTACTTC
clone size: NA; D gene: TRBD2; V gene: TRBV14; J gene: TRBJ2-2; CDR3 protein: CASSLLAGGELFF; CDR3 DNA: TGTGCCAGCAGCCTCCTAGCGGGCGGGGAGCTGTTTTTT
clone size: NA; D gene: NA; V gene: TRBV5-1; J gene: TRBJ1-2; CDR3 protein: CASSVDADYGYTF; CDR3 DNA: TGCGCCAGCAGCGTAGACGCGGACTATGGCTACACCTTC
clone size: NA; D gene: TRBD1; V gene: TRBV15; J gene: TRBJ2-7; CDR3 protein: CATSSGQGGSSYEQYF; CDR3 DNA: TGTGCCACCAGCAGCGGACAGGGGGGGAGCTCCTACGAGCAGTACTTC
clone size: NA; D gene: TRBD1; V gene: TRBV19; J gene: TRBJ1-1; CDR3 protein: CASGGQEAGSTEAFF; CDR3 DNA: TGTGCCAGCGGGGGACAGGAGGCCGGGAGCACTGAAGCTTTCTTT
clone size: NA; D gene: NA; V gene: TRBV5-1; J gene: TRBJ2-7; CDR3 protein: CASSLGGRRYEQYF; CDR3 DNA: TGCGCCAGCAGCTTGGGAGGGAGAAGGTACGAGCAGTACTTC
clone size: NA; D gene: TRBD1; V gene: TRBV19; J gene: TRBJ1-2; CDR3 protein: CASTPTGASFQGYTF; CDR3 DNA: TGTGCCAGTACCCCGACAGGGGCCTCCTTTCAGGGCTACACCTTC
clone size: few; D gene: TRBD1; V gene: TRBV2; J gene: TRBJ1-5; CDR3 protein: CASSGQGGSNQPQHF; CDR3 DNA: TGTGCCAGCAGCGGACAGGGTGGCAGCAATCAGCCCCAGCATTTT
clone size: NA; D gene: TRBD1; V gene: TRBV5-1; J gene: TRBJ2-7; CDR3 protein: CASSTQPGQGSYEQYF; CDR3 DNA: TGCGCCAGCAGCACCCAACCGGGACAGGGTTCCTACGAGCAGTACTTC
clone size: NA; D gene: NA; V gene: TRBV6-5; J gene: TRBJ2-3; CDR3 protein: CASSYGGTATDTQYF; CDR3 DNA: TGTGCCAGCAGTTACGGCGGGACAGCCACAGATACGCAGTATTTT
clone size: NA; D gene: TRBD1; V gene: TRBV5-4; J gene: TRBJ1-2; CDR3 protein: CASSPPDRDYGYTF; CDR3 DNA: TGTGCCAGCAGCCCTCCGGACAGGGACTATGGCTACACCTTC
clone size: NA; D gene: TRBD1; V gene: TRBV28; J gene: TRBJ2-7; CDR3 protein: CASSEGQKYEQYF; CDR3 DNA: TGTGCCAGCAGTGAGGGACAGAAGTACGAGCAGTACTTC
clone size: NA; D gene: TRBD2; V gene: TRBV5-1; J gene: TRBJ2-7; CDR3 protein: CASRREDGSYEQYF; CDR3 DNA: TGCGCCAGCAGGCGGGAGGACGGGTCATACGAGCAGTACTTC
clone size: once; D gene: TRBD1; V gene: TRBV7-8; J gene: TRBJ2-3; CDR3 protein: CASSLDRPGTDTQYF; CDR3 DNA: TGTGCCAGCAGCTTGGACAGGCCGGGCACAGATACGCAGTATTTT
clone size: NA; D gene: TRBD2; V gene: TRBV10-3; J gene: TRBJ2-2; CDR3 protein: CAISEPLAGGPSGELFF; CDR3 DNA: TGTGCCATCAGTGAACCTCTAGCGGGAGGGCCCTCCGGGGAGCTGTTTTTT
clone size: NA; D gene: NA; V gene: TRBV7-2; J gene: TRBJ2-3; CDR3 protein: CASSVNRGTDTQYF; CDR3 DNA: TGTGCCAGCAGCGTAAACAGGGGCACAGATACGCAGTATTTT